This TCR beta chain was sequenced during a study of blood T cell repertoires in COVID-19. Study information: The study drew acute and convalescent COVID-19 samples from the United States, Italy and Spain. T cells, B-cell-depleted T cells, or PBMCs provided the cDNA or gDNA that served as material.

Original analysis: Nucleated cell counts were estimated from reference gene primer amplification. The method was immunoSEQ multiplex PCR; TCRdb's version includes in-frame clones alone and lacks a portion of them. That table is the source of V, J and clone size, and D and trimming were worked out from the DNA. The sample contains about 140,000 clones, 70% to 80% of which appear only once. Sequenced sample: peripheral blood. This receptor was taken from a man aged 45-60 years with acute or convalescent COVID-19.

CDR3 sequence: CASSQAGFRKLFF. CDR3 nucleotides: TGTGCCAGCAGCCAGGCGGGGTTTAGGAAACTGTTTTTT. The chain carries TRBV3-1 (or the pseudogene TRBV3-2) and TRBJ1-4; D is ambiguous. V was trimmed by 3 bases and J by 11 bases, leaving 13 bases between them. The CDR3 consists of 13 residues. Germline CDR1 LGHDT, CDR2 YNNKEL (reference sequence).